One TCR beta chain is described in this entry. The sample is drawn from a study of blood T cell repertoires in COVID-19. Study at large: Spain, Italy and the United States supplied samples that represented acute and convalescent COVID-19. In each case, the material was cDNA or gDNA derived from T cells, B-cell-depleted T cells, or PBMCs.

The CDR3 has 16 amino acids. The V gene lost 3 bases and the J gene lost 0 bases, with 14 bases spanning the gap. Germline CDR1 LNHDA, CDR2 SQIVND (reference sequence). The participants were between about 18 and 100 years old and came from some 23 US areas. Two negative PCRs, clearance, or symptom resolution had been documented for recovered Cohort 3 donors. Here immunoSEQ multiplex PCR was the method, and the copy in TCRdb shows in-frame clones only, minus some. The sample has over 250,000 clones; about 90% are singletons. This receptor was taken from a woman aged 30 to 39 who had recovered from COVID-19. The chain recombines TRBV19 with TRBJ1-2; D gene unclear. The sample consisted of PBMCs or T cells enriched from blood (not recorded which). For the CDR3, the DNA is TGTGCCAGTAGTATGGGATGGGAGCGGGCTAACTATGGCTACACCTTC. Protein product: CASSMGWERANYGYTF.